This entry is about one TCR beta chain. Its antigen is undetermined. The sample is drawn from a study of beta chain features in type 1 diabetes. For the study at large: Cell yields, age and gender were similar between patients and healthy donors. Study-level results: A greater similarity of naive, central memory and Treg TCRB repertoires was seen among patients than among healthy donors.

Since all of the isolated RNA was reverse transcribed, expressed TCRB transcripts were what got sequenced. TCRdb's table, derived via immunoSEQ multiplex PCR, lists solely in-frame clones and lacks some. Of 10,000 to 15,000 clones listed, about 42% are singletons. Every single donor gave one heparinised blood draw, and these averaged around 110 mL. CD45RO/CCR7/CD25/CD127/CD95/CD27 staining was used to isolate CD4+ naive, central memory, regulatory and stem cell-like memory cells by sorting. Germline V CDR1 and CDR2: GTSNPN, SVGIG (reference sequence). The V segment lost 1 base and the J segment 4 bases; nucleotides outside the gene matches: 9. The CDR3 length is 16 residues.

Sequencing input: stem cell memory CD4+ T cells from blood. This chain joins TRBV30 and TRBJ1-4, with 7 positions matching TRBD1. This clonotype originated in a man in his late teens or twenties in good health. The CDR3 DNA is TGTGCCTGGAGTGAGGGACAGTCGGGCTATAATGAAAAACTGTTTTTT. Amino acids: CAWSEGQSGYNEKLFF. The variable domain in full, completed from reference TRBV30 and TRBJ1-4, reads SQTIHQWPATLVQPVGSPLSLECTVEGTSNPNLYWYRQAAGRGLQLLFYSVGIGQISSEVPQNLSASRPQDRQFILSSKKLLLSDSGFYLCAWSEGQSGYNEKLFFGSGTQLSVL.